The TCR beta chain under discussion was sequenced for a study of human T cells and chemical hapten exposure. This clonotype was counted between two and nine times. The time point here: pre-sensitization, week 0. Treatment of the sample: therapeutic diphenylcyclopropenone sensitization with weekly scalp DPC. TCRdb called the RACE reads again in MiXCR, with one record for every CDR3 protein. The sample holds about 180,000 distinct CDR3 sequences, under 35% seen once. This CDR3 is built from 11 residues. The V end lost 3 bases, the J end lost 7 bases, and 7 bases lay between the germline ends. CDR1 is SGHTA, CDR2 FQGNSA, per germline.

This TCR derives from a woman in her 30s with alopecia areata. Some clones in this sample may be carry-over from other donors' samples. The source material was whole blood, sampled in connection with sensitization to the hapten diphenylcyclopropenone (DPC). The chain employs TRBV7-2 and TRBJ2-7; D ambiguous. In DNA, the CDR3 is TGTGCCAGCAGCTTTGTGGGGGAGCAGTACTTC. This translates into CASSFVGEQYF.